The rows below give T cell receptor beta chains drawn from one sample of a study of control samples from healthy donors and cancer patients. The repertoire was sequenced with immunoSEQ multiplex PCR; TCRdb's copy has only in-frame clones and lacks some. There are over 110,000 clones in the sample; around nine tenths occur only once, and approximately 9.4% lies in the top ten. The sequenced material came from blood. These TCRs come from a woman aged 25 to 39 in good health. CDR3s include the opening cysteine and the closing phenylalanine or tryptophan. The D gene is left open where the match is weak. Rows may omit the clone size; those that give it use once, few, many or a size class.

D gene: NA
clone size: NA
J gene: TRBJ2-1
V gene: TRBV3-1/TRBV3-2
CDR3 protein: CASSQAPPYNEQFF
CDR3 DNA: TGTGCCAGCAGCCAAGCGCCGCCCTACAATGAGCAGTTCTTC

D gene: TRBD2
clone size: NA
J gene: TRBJ2-2
V gene: TRBV5-1
CDR3 protein: CASSLVAGATGELFF
CDR3 DNA: TGCGCCAGCAGCTTGGTAGCGGGAGCGACCGGGGAGCTGTTTTTT

D gene: TRBD2
clone size: NA
J gene: TRBJ2-1
V gene: TRBV19
CDR3 protein: CASRQLAGSNGEQFF
CDR3 DNA: TGTGCCAGTAGGCAACTAGCGGGATCTAACGGTGAGCAGTTCTTC

D gene: NA
clone size: NA
J gene: TRBJ2-7
V gene: TRBV30
CDR3 protein: CAWSTTLPYEQYF
CDR3 DNA: TGTGCCTGGAGCACCACCCTTCCCTACGAGCAGTACTTC

D gene: TRBD2
clone size: NA
J gene: TRBJ2-1
V gene: TRBV5-1
CDR3 protein: CASSLLAGPGNEQFF
CDR3 DNA: TGCGCCAGCAGCTTACTAGCGGGTCCGGGGAATGAGCAGTTCTTC

D gene: TRBD2
clone size: NA
J gene: TRBJ2-5
V gene: TRBV4-1
CDR3 protein: CASSVPGGPRETQYF
CDR3 DNA: TGCGCCAGCAGTGTCCCGGGAGGGCCTAGAGAGACCCAGTACTTC

D gene: NA
clone size: NA
J gene: TRBJ2-7
V gene: TRBV5-1
CDR3 protein: CASSLAGRSLGYEQYF
CDR3 DNA: TGCGCCAGCAGCTTGGCCGGCAGGTCTCTTGGCTACGAGCAGTACTTC

D gene: NA
clone size: NA
J gene: TRBJ2-7
V gene: TRBV7-2
CDR3 protein: CASTPRGGISEQYF
CDR3 DNA: TGTGCCAGCACCCCAAGAGGGGGGATCAGCGAGCAGTACTTC

D gene: NA
clone size: NA
J gene: TRBJ2-7
V gene: TRBV11-3
CDR3 protein: CASRDTPYEQYF
CDR3 DNA: TGTGCCAGCAGGGACACCCCCTACGAGCAGTACTTC

D gene: TRBD2
clone size: NA
J gene: TRBJ2-2
V gene: TRBV10-1
CDR3 protein: CASRLTSGSNTGELFF
CDR3 DNA: TGCGCCAGCAGACTTACTAGCGGGTCGAACACCGGGGAGCTGTTTTTT

D gene: TRBD1
clone size: once
J gene: TRBJ1-1
V gene: TRBV30
CDR3 protein: CAWRRTGRVAEAFF
CDR3 DNA: TGTGCCTGGAGACGGACAGGGCGGGTTGCTGAAGCTTTCTTT

D gene: NA
clone size: NA
J gene: TRBJ1-6
V gene: TRBV14
CDR3 protein: CASSQVAFSSYNSPLHF
CDR3 DNA: TGTGCCAGCAGCCAAGTGGCGTTCAGCTCCTATAATTCACCCCTCCACTTT

D gene: TRBD2
clone size: NA
J gene: TRBJ2-5
V gene: TRBV12-5
CDR3 protein: CASAISLPGLGKTQYF
CDR3 DNA: TGTGCTAGCGCCATCAGCCTTCCGGGACTAGGCAAGACCCAGTACTTC

D gene: TRBD1
clone size: NA
J gene: TRBJ2-7
V gene: TRBV7-2
CDR3 protein: CASSTRQGHSYEQYF
CDR3 DNA: TGTGCCAGCAGCACCCGACAGGGACACTCCTACGAGCAGTACTTC

D gene: TRBD2
clone size: NA
J gene: TRBJ2-7
V gene: TRBV5-1
CDR3 protein: CASSLAQSSGEQYF
CDR3 DNA: TGCGCCAGCAGCTTGGCCCAATCTAGCGGGGAACAGTACTTC

D gene: NA
clone size: NA
J gene: TRBJ1-4
V gene: TRBV18
CDR3 protein: CASSPQRGGIGEKLFF
CDR3 DNA: TGTGCCAGCTCACCCCAGAGGGGGGGAATCGGAGAAAAACTGTTTTTT

D gene: NA
clone size: few
J gene: TRBJ1-2
V gene: TRBV5-4
CDR3 protein: CASSPPGVGNYGYTF
CDR3 DNA: TGTGCCAGCAGCCCCCCAGGGGTGGGGAACTATGGCTACACCTTC

D gene: TRBD1
clone size: NA
J gene: TRBJ1-5
V gene: TRBV15
CDR3 protein: CATSVGQGSKSGNQPQHF
CDR3 DNA: TGTGCCACCAGCGTGGGACAGGGTAGTAAGAGTGGCAATCAGCCCCAGCATTTT

D gene: TRBD1
clone size: NA
J gene: TRBJ2-7
V gene: TRBV6-2/TRBV6-3
CDR3 protein: CASSYDDRGREQYF
CDR3 DNA: TGTGCCAGCAGTTACGACGACAGGGGGCGGGAGCAGTACTTC

D gene: NA
clone size: NA
J gene: TRBJ2-5
V gene: TRBV7-8
CDR3 protein: CASSYISGSPETQYF
CDR3 DNA: TGTGCCAGCAGCTATATATCGGGGTCGCCCGAGACCCAGTACTTC

D gene: TRBD1
clone size: NA
J gene: TRBJ1-5
V gene: TRBV10-3
CDR3 protein: CAISEAGQGNQPQHF
CDR3 DNA: TGTGCCATCAGTGAGGCAGGACAGGGAAATCAGCCCCAGCATTTT

D gene: NA
clone size: NA
J gene: TRBJ2-4
V gene: TRBV9
CDR3 protein: CASSVDPSAKNIQYF
CDR3 DNA: TGTGCCAGCAGCGTAGATCCTAGCGCCAAAAACATTCAGTACTTC

D gene: NA
clone size: NA
J gene: TRBJ1-1
V gene: TRBV4-2
CDR3 protein: CASSQGVGAGNTEAFF
CDR3 DNA: TGTGCCAGCAGCCAAGGCGTCGGGGCAGGGAACACTGAAGCTTTCTTT

D gene: NA
clone size: NA
J gene: TRBJ1-5
V gene: TRBV12-3/TRBV12-4
CDR3 protein: CASSPGGNQPQHF
CDR3 DNA: TGTGCCAGCAGTCCAGGGGGCAATCAGCCCCAGCATTTT

D gene: TRBD1
clone size: few
J gene: TRBJ2-5
V gene: TRBV11-2
CDR3 protein: CASSFGGTAFQETQYF
CDR3 DNA: TGTGCCAGCAGCTTTGGTGGGACAGCCTTCCAAGAGACCCAGTACTTC

D gene: NA
clone size: NA
J gene: TRBJ2-3
V gene: TRBV30
CDR3 protein: CAWSVLGSDTQYF
CDR3 DNA: TGTGCCTGGAGTGTACTCGGCTCAGATACGCAGTATTTT

D gene: TRBD2
clone size: NA
J gene: TRBJ2-1
V gene: TRBV5-5
CDR3 protein: CASSWGLAGDNEQFF
CDR3 DNA: TGTGCCAGCAGCTGGGGACTAGCGGGAGACAATGAGCAGTTCTTC

D gene: TRBD2
clone size: NA
J gene: TRBJ2-1
V gene: TRBV7-9
CDR3 protein: CASSSTSGRVYNEQFF
CDR3 DNA: TGTGCCAGCAGCTCCACTAGCGGGAGGGTTTACAATGAGCAGTTCTTC

D gene: TRBD2
clone size: once
J gene: TRBJ2-1
V gene: TRBV20-1
CDR3 protein: CSASVAGGSSYNEQFF
CDR3 DNA: TGCAGTGCTAGTGTAGCGGGAGGGAGCTCCTACAATGAGCAGTTCTTC

D gene: TRBD2
clone size: once
J gene: TRBJ2-3
V gene: TRBV5-1
CDR3 protein: CASSQRLADSTDTQYF
CDR3 DNA: TGCGCCAGCAGCCAACGACTAGCGGATAGCACAGATACGCAGTATTTT

D gene: TRBD2
clone size: NA
J gene: TRBJ2-1
V gene: TRBV19
CDR3 protein: CASSGSGEYNPGEFF
CDR3 DNA: TGTGCCAGTAGTGGTAGCGGGGAGTACAACCCTGGTGAGTTCTTC

D gene: TRBD2
clone size: NA
J gene: TRBJ2-1
V gene: TRBV15
CDR3 protein: CASGRRASYNEQFF
CDR3 DNA: TGTGCCAGCGGGAGGCGGGCGTCCTACAATGAGCAGTTCTTC

D gene: NA
clone size: NA
J gene: TRBJ1-5
V gene: TRBV30
CDR3 protein: CAWSEGGAYQPQHF
CDR3 DNA: TGTGCCTGGAGCGAGGGGGGCGCCTATCAGCCCCAGCATTTT